This T cell receptor (beta chain) was profiled in a study of identical twins (dated by TCRdb to about 2016). Concerning the study at large: The study deep-sequenced TCR alpha and beta repertoires from monozygotic twins, unrelated adults of various ages and cord blood to test whether fetal clonotypes persist. To rule out contamination, the twin experiments were replicated at different times with different library preparation protocols. What the authors observed across the whole study: Recombination models systematically underestimated out-of-frame TCR alpha sharing in monozygotic twins but agreed with sharing between unrelated individuals. Zero-insertion analyses could be partly confounded by invariant T cells such as MAIT and iNKT, although diverse VJ usage argued against such confounding for most clonotypes. Excess twin sharing in beta out-of-frame sequences was weaker because fewer shared sequences lowered the signal-to-noise ratio. Fewer insertions were carried by abundant cord blood beta clonotypes; a weaker similar trend was observed in young adult naive repertoires, while no such trend was observed in memory repertoires. Because the same donors could not be followed over many years, the conclusions relied on cross-sectional statistical analysis. Compared with coincidental sharing between unrelated individuals, out-of-frame TCR alpha sequences shared between twins showed an excess of sequences with low generation probability.

Library preparation was by 5' RACE. TCRdb names Illumina HiSeq 2000 as the instrument used. A universal primer binding site was introduced by template switching, and a unique molecular identifier was present in the final cDNA, enabling accurate counting of TCR cDNA molecules. First-strand cDNA for TCR alpha and beta chains was synthesized from specific primers in the conserved constant-segment region. Each cDNA library was double barcoded, with a SMART-Mk sample barcode plus Illumina barcodes, to control for contamination. TruSeq adapter sequences and Illumina sample barcodes were added in two successive PCR steps. Sequencing of the TCR alpha and beta cDNA libraries was done on the Illumina HiSeq platform using custom primers. In the original analysis: MiGEC processed the raw reads to extract unique molecular identifiers, while MiXCR was used to determine the CDR3 positions. Recombination models were inferred per individual with the repgenHMM and IGoR tools using an EM algorithm. Shared clonotype analysis was performed with the tcR package in R, normalizing sharing by the product of cloneset sizes. To study raw recombination without the effects of thymic and clonal selection, out-of-frame nonproductive sequences were analyzed. TCRdb cleaned the public reads at Q25 with fastp, built clones with MiXCR and kept in-frame beta chains. Records with the same CDR3 protein are collapsed into one entry carrying the most frequent genes and DNA. In this record, the V and J calls reflect TCRdb's handling and not the investigators' own analysis. The sample has about 1.7 million distinct CDR3 sequences on record, roughly a third of them singletons. Of the sample, about 0.3% falls within the top ten clones.

Every donor in the study was a healthy Caucasian. Comments on this clonotype: What antigen it recognizes has not been identified. Base quality data are lacking; no much larger clone is found one base away.

The sample comprised cord blood. This receptor was identified in a newborn girl in good health.

The CDR3 loop reads CASSRSGGLDTQYF. In nucleotides, the sequence is TGTGCCAGCAGCCGGTCTGGGGGGTTAGATACGCAGTATTTT. The receptor chain draws on TRBV3-1 and TRBJ2-3; TRBD2 is a possible D gene, resting on 6 matching bases. Including cysteine and phenylalanine, the CDR3 has 14 amino acids. Only the CDR3 part of the read is kept: 42 bases, read in frame from the first base. V loses 4 bases of germline sequence and J loses 5 bases, and the interval between the two ends is 13 bases. CDR1 is given as LGHDT and CDR2 as YNNKEL, both from the germline V gene (reference sequence).